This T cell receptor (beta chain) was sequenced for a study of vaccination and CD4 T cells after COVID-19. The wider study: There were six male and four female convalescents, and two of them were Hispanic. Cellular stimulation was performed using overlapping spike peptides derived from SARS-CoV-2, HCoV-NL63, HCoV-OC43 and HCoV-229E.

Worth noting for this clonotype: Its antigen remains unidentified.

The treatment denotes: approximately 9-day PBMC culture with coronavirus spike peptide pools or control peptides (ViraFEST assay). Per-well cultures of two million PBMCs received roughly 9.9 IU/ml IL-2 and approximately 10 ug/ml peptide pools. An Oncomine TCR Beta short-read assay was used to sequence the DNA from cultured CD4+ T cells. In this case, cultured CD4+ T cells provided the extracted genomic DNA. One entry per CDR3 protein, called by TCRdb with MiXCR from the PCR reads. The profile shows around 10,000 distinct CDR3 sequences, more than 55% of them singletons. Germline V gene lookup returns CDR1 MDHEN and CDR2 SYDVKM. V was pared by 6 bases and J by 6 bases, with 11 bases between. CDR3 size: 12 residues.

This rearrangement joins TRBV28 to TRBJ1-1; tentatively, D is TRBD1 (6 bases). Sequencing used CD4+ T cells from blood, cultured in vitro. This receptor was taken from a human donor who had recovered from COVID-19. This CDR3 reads CASRADRPEAFF. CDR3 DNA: TGTGCCAGCAGGGCAGACAGGCCTGAAGCTTTCTTT.